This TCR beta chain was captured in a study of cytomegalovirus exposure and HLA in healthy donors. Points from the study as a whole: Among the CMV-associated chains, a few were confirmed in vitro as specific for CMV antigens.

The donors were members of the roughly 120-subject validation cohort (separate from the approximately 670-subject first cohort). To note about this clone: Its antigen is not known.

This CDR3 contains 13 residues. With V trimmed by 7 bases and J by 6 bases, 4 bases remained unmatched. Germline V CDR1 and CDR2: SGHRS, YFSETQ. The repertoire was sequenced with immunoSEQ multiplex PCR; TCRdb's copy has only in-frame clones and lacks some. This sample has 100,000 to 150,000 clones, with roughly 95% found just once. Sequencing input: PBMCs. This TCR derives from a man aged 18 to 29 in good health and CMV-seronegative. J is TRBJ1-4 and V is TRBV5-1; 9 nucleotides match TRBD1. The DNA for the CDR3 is TGCGCCAGCTGCCGGGACAGGGATGAAAAACTGTTTTTT. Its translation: CASCRDRDEKLFF. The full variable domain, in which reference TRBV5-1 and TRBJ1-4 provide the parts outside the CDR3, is KAGVTQTPRYLIKTRGQQVTLSCSPISGHRSVSWYQQTPGQGLQFLFEYFSETQRNKGNFPGRFSGRQFSNSRSEMNVSTLELGDSALYLCASCRDRDEKLFFGSGTQLSVL.